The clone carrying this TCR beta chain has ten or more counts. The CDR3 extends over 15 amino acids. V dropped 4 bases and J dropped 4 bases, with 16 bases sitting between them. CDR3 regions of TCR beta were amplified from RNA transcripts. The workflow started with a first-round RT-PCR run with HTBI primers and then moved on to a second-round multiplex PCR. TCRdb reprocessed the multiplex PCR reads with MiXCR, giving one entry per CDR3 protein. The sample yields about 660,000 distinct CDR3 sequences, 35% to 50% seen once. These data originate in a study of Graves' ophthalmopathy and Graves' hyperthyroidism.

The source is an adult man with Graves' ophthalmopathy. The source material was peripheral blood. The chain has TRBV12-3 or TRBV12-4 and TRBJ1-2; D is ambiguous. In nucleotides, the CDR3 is TGTGCCAGCAGTTACGGTGGAGAGGGTCCCTATGGCTACACCTTC. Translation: CASSYGGEGPYGYTF.